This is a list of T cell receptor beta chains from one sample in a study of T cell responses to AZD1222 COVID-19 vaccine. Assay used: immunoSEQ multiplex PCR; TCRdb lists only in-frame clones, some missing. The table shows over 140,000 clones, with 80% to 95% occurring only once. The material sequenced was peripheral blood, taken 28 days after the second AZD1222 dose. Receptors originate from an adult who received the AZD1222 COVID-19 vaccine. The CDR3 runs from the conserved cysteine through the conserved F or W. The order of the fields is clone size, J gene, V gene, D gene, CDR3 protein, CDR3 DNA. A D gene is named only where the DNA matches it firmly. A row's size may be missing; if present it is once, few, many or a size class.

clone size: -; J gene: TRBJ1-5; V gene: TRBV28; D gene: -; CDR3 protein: CASSPYGDQPQHF; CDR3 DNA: TGTGCCAGCAGCCCTTACGGGGATCAGCCCCAGCATTTT
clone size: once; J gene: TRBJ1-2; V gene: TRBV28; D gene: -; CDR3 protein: CASSLQGPYGYTF; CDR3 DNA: TGTGCCAGCAGTTTACAGGGACCCTATGGCTACACCTTC
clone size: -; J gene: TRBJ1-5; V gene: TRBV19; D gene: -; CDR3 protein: CASSILSGTLNQPQHF; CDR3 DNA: TGTGCCAGTAGCATTCTATCCGGGACACTTAATCAGCCCCAGCATTTT
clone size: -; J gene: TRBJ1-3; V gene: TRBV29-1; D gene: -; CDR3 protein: CSVVPDSGNTIYF; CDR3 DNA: TGCAGCGTCGTCCCTGACTCTGGAAACACCATATATTTT
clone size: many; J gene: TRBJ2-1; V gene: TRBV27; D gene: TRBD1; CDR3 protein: CASSSSRDRGELTGPYNEQFF; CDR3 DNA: TGTGCCAGCAGTTCGTCCCGGGACAGGGGAGAACTCACCGGGCCCTACAATGAGCAGTTCTTC
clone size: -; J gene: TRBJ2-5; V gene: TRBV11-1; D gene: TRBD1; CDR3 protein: CASSRQGAKETQYF; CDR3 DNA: TGTGCCAGCAGTCGACAGGGGGCTAAAGAGACCCAGTACTTC
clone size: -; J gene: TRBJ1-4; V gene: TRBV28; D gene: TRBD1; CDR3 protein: CASSADREGEKLFF; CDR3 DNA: TGTGCCAGCAGTGCCGACAGGGAAGGAGAAAAACTGTTTTTT
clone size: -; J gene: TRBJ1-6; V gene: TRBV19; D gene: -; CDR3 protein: CASSMSGRDNSPLHF; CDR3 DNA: TGTGCCAGTAGTATGAGCGGCCGGGATAATTCACCCCTCCACTTT
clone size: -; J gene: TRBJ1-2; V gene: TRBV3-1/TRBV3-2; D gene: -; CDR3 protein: CASSQTRRNYGYTF; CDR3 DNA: TGTGCCAGCAGCCAAACGAGGCGGAACTATGGCTACACCTTC
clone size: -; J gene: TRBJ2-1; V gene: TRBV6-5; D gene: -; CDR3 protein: CASSYGRLASLNEQFF; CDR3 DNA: TGTGCCAGCAGTTACGGTCGGCTAGCGTCCCTCAATGAGCAGTTCTTC
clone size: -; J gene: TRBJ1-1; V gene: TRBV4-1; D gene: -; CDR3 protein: CASSQDRMAGSLRGTEAFF; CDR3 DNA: TGCGCCAGCAGCCAAGATCGCATGGCAGGGAGCCTGCGGGGCACTGAAGCTTTCTTT
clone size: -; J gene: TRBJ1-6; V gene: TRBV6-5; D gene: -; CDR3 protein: CASSYSIAREPSRLHF; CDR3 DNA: TGTGCCAGCAGTTACTCGATTGCTAGGGAGCCCTCTCGCCTCCACTTT
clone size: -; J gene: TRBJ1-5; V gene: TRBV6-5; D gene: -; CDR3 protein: CASSSGVYSNQPQHF; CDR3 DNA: TGTGCCAGCAGTTCAGGGGTATATAGCAATCAGCCCCAGCATTTT
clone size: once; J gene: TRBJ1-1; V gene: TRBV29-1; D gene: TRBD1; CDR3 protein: CSVGTGENTEAFF; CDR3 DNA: TGCAGCGTCGGGACAGGGGAGAACACTGAAGCTTTCTTT
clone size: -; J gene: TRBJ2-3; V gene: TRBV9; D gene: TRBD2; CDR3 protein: CASSARLAGRLTDTQYF; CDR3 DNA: TGTGCCAGCAGCGCGCGACTAGCGGGACGCCTTACCGATACGCAGTATTTT
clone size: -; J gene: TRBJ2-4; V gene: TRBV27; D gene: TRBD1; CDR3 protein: CASSLGQGGYIQYF; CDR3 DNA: TGTGCCAGCAGTTTGGGACAGGGGGGATACATTCAGTACTTC
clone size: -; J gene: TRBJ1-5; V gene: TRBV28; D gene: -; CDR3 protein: CASSPGGTRNQPQHF; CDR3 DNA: TGTGCCAGCAGTCCGGGGGGGACACGAAATCAGCCCCAGCATTTT
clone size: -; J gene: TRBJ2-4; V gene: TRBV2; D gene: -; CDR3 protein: CASSEALTGMYIQYF; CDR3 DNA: TGTGCCAGCAGTGAAGCGCTTACAGGGATGTACATTCAGTACTTC
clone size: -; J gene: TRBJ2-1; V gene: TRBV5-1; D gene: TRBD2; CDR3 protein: CASSLAGARSYNEQFF; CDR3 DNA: TGCGCCAGCAGCTTAGCGGGGGCTAGGTCCTACAATGAGCAGTTCTTC
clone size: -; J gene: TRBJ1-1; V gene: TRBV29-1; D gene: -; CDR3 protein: CSVAGRTGAEAFF; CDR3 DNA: TGCAGCGTGGCAGGGCGCACCGGAGCTGAAGCTTTCTTT
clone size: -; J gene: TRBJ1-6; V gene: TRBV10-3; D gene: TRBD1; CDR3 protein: CAIRVSDRANSPLHF; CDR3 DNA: TGTGCCATCAGAGTGTCGGACAGGGCTAATTCACCCCTCCACTTT
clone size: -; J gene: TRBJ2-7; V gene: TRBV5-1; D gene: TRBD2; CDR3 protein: CASSLGSGDYYEQYF; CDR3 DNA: TGCGCCAGCAGCTTGGGTTCCGGGGACTACTACGAGCAGTACTTC
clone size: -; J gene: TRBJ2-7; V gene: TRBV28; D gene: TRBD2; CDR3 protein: CAIGLPSGSYEQYF; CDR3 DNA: TGTGCCATCGGGCTTCCTAGCGGGAGTTACGAGCAGTACTTC
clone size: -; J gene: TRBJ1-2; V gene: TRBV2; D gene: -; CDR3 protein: CASSVTTDGYGYTF; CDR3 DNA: TGTGCCAGCAGTGTTACCACCGACGGGTATGGCTACACCTTC
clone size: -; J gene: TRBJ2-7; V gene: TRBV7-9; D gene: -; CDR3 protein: CASSQGGGDYEQYF; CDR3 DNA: TGTGCCAGCAGCCAAGGAGGGGGGGATTACGAGCAGTACTTC
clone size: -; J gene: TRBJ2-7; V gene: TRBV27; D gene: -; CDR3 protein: CASSPTATYEQYF; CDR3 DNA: TGTGCCAGCAGTCCCACGGCAACCTACGAGCAGTACTTC
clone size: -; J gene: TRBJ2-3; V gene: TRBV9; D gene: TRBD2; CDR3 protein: CASSVGSSGRAGDTQYF; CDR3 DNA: TGTGCCAGCAGCGTAGGTTCTAGCGGGAGGGCCGGAGATACGCAGTATTTT
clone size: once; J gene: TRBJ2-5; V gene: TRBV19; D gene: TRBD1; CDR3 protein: CASRGTGGRETQYF; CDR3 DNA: TGTGCCAGTAGAGGGACAGGGGGCAGGGAGACCCAGTACTTC
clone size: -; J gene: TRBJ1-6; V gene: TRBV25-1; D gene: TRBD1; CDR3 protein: CASRSKQGVNSPLHF; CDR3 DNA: TGTGCCAGCAGGTCGAAGCAGGGGGTTAATTCACCCCTCCACTTT
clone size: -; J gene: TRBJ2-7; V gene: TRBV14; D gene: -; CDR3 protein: CASSQEGHIYEQYF; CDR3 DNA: TGTGCCAGCAGCCAAGAAGGCCATATCTACGAGCAGTACTTC
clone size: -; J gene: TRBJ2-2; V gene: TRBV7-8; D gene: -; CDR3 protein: CASSSTGELFF; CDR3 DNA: TGTGCCAGCAGCTCCACCGGGGAGCTGTTTTTT
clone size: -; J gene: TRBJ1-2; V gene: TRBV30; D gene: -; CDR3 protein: CAWSIPDKTSGGYTF; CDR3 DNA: TGTGCCTGGAGTATTCCAGACAAGACATCAGGGGGCTACACCTTC
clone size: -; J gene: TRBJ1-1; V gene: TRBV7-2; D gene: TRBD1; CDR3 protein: CASSFSGQPNTEAFF; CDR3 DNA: TGTGCCAGCAGCTTCTCGGGACAGCCGAACACTGAAGCTTTCTTT
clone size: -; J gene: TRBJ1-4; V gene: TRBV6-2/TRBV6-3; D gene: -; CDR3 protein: CASSHGAGRGKLFF; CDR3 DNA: TGTGCCAGCAGCCACGGGGCAGGGAGAGGAAAACTGTTTTTT
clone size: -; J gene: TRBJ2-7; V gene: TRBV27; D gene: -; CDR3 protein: CASSLLTVPYEQYF; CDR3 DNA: TGTGCCAGCAGTTTACTGACAGTTCCGTACGAGCAGTACTTC
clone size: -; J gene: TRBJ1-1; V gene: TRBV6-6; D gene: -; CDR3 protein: CASLDTLNTEAFF; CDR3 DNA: TGTGCCAGCCTAGACACGCTGAACACTGAAGCTTTCTTT
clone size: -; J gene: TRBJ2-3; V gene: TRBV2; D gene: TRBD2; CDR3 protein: CANSEGLAGSGTQYF; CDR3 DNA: TGTGCCAACAGTGAAGGTCTAGCGGGGTCTGGTACGCAGTATTTT
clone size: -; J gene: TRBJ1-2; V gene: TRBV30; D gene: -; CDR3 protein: CAWSYRVHGYTF; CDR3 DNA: TGTGCCTGGAGTTACAGGGTACATGGCTACACCTTC
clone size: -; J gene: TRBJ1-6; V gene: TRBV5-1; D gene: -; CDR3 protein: CASSLEERSPLHF; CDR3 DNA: TGCGCCAGCAGCTTGGAAGAGAGATCACCCCTCCACTTT
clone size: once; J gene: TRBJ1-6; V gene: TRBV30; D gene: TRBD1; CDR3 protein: CAWSTGAGSPLHF; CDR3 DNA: TGTGCCTGGAGTACAGGGGCTGGTTCACCCCTCCACTTT
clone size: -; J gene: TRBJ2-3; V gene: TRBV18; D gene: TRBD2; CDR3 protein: CASSLAGASTDTQYF; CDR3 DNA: TGTGCCAGCTCACTAGCGGGGGCCTCCACAGATACGCAGTATTTT
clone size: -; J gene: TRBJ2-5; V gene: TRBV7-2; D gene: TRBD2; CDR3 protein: CASSPLPTSGSKETQYF; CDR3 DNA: TGTGCCAGCAGCCCGCTACCCACTAGCGGGAGTAAGGAGACCCAGTACTTC
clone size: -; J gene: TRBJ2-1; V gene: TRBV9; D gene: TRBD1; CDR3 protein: CASSVGSQGAYEQFF; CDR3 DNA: TGTGCCAGCAGCGTAGGATCACAGGGGGCCTATGAGCAGTTCTTC
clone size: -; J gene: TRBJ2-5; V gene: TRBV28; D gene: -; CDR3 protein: CASLGVSAETQYF; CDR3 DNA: TGTGCCAGCCTGGGAGTTAGCGCGGAGACCCAGTACTTC
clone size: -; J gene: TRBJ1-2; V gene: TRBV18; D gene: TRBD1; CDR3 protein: CASSPTGEVYGYTF; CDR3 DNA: TGTGCCAGCTCACCAACAGGGGAAGTCTATGGCTACACCTTC
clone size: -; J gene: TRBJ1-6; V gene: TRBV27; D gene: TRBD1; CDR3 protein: CASRQTGGQYNSPLHF; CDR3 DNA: TGTGCCAGCAGACAAACAGGGGGACAGTATAATTCACCCCTCCACTTT
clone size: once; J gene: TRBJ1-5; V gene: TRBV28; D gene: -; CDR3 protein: CATMGPGPQHF; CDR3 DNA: TGTGCCACCATGGGCCCGGGACCCCAGCATTTT
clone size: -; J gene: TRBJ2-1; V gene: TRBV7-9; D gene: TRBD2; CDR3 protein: CASSTARDSGGTSGALPYNEQFF; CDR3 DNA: TGTGCCAGCAGCACAGCCCGGGACAGTGGTGGGACTAGCGGGGCCCTACCCTACAATGAGCAGTTCTTC
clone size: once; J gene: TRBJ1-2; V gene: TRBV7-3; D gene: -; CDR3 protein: CASSPIGSREQRGYTF; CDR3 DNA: TGTGCCAGCAGCCCAATCGGGTCCAGGGAGCAGCGTGGCTACACCTTC
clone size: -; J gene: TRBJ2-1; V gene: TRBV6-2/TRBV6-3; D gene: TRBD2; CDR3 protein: CASRRGLADNEQFF; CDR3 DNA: TGTGCCAGCCGCCGCGGACTAGCGGACAATGAGCAGTTCTTC
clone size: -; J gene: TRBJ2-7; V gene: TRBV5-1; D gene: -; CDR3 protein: CASSLATGYEQYF; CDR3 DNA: TGCGCCAGCAGCTTAGCCACGGGGTACGAGCAGTACTTC
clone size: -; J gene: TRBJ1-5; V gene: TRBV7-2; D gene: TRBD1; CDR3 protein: CASSLGTGGNQPQHF; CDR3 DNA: TGTGCCAGCAGCTTAGGGACAGGCGGCAATCAGCCCCAGCATTTT
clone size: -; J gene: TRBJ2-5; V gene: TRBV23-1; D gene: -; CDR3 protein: CASSQRTSQETQYF; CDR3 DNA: TGCGCCAGCAGTCAGAGGACGTCCCAAGAGACCCAGTACTTC